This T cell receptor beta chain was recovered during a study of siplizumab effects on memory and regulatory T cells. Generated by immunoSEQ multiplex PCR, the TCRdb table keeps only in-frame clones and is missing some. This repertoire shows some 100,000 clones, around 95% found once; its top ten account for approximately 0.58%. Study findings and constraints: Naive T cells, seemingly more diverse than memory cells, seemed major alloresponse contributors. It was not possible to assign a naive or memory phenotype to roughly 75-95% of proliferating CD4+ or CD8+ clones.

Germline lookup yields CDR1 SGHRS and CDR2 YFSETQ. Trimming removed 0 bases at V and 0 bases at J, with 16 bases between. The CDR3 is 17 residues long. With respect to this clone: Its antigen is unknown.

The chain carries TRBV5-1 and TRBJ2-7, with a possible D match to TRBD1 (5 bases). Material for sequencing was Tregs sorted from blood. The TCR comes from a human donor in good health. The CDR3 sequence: CASSLVGSGAGSYEQYF. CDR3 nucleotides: TGCGCCAGCAGCTTGGTGGGTTCTGGGGCAGGCTCCTACGAGCAGTACTTC.